This is a list of T cell receptor beta chains from one sample in a study of blood T cell repertoires in COVID-19. The data were produced by immunoSEQ multiplex PCR, yet TCRdb's version contains in-frame clones alone and is incomplete. The data contain about 240,000 clones, about 83% of them singletons. Input material: PBMCs or T cells enriched from blood (not recorded which). The receptors shown here come from a woman aged 40 to 49 who had been exposed to COVID-19. CDR3s include the opening cysteine and the closing phenylalanine or tryptophan. D genes are given only for firm matches. Only part of the rows carry a size: once, few, many, or a class if the clone is expanded.

j_call | v_call | clone_size | d_call | cdr3_nt | cdr3_aa
TRBJ1-1 | TRBV5-5 | few | TRBD1 | TGTGCCAGCAGCTTGGGGGACAGGGGGATGAACACTGAAGCTTTCTTT | CASSLGDRGMNTEAFF
TRBJ2-1 | TRBV9 | few | TRBD1 | TGTGCCAGCAGCGCCACCGCCGGGACAGGAAACAATGAGCAGTTCTTC | CASSATAGTGNNEQFF
TRBJ1-3 | TRBV5-1 | NA | NA | TGCGCCAGCAGCTTCTCGGGAGGGCCGAGCTCTGGAAACACCATATATTTT | CASSFSGGPSSGNTIYF
TRBJ2-3 | TRBV5-1 | NA | NA | TGCGCCAGCAGCCGGACTTTGGGTGAAACTAGCACAGATACGCAGTATTTT | CASSRTLGETSTDTQYF
TRBJ1-1 | TRBV25-1 | NA | NA | TGTGCCAGCAGTGATTCGCGGGGTTACGGCACTGAAGCTTTCTTT | CASSDSRGYGTEAFF
TRBJ2-2 | TRBV2 | NA | TRBD2 | TGTGCCAGCCATGGACTAGCGGGGGCCTACACCGGGGAGCTGTTTTTT | CASHGLAGAYTGELFF
TRBJ1-1 | TRBV7-9 | NA | NA | TGTGCCAGCAGCTCGTCAGGGACTGAAGCTTTCTTT | CASSSSGTEAFF
TRBJ2-1 | TRBV7-6 | NA | TRBD2 | TGTGCCAGCAGCTTAGGAGCGGGGGAGCTCTACAATGATGAGCAGTTCTTC | CASSLGAGELYNDEQFF
TRBJ2-2 | TRBV6-5 | NA | NA | TGTGCCAGCAACAGGGATCCTGCGAACACCGGGGAGCTGTTTTTT | CASNRDPANTGELFF
TRBJ2-5 | TRBV18 | NA | NA | TGTGCCAGCTCACCAGGGCAGCTTTACCAAGAGACCCAGTACTTC | CASSPGQLYQETQYF
TRBJ2-3 | TRBV11-2 | once | TRBD2 | TGTGCCAGCAGCTTAGCGGGGGGTGGGACAGATACGCAGTATTTT | CASSLAGGGTDTQYF
TRBJ2-5 | TRBV5-6 | NA | NA | TGTGCCAGCAGCTTGGTGGCTGCGGGGGAGACCCAGTACTTC | CASSLVAAGETQYF
TRBJ1-1 | TRBV4-1 | NA | TRBD1 | TGCGCCAGCAGCCAAGCACCGGGACAGGGGGCGGGGGACACTGAAGCTTTCTTT | CASSQAPGQGAGDTEAFF
TRBJ1-5 | TRBV9 | NA | NA | TGTGCCAGCAGCGGTCGGGGGGTCAATCAGCCCCAGCATTTT | CASSGRGVNQPQHF
TRBJ1-1 | TRBV7-3 | NA | NA | TGTGCCAGCAGCTCCGCGGAAAGGGGACAATGGAACACTGAAGCTTTCTTT | CASSSAERGQWNTEAFF
TRBJ2-1 | TRBV28 | once | NA | TGTGCCAGCACAAACACAGTCTACAATGAGCAGTTCTTC | CASTNTVYNEQFF
TRBJ2-5 | TRBV27 | NA | NA | TGTGCCAGCAGTACCCTTTCGGCAGGACAAGAGACCCAGTACTTC | CASSTLSAGQETQYF
TRBJ2-2 | TRBV3-1/TRBV3-2 | NA | NA | TGTGCCAGCAGCCACCGGGGGGAGCTGTTTTTT | CASSHRGELFF
TRBJ1-1 | TRBV5-4 | NA | NA | TGTGCCAGCAGCTTATCAAACACTGAAGCTTTCTTT | CASSLSNTEAFF
TRBJ1-6 | TRBV10-3 | NA | TRBD1 | TGTGCCATCAGTGAGTCGGCCGGGACAGCCAATTCACCCCTCCACTTT | CAISESAGTANSPLHF
TRBJ1-2 | TRBV2 | NA | NA | TGTGCCAGCAGTGATAATGGCTACACCTTC | CASSDNGYTF
TRBJ1-1 | TRBV7-9 | NA | NA | TGTGCCACCGCGCCGGGGGGAACTGAAGCTTTCTTT | CATAPGGTEAFF
TRBJ1-3 | TRBV9 | NA | NA | TGTGCCAGCAGCGCCGACAGAACCTCTGGAAACACCATATATTTT | CASSADRTSGNTIYF
TRBJ1-6 | TRBV30 | few | NA | TGTGCCTGGAGTGTAAGCCCCAATTCACCCCTCCACTTT | CAWSVSPNSPLHF
TRBJ2-5 | TRBV7-2 | once | TRBD2 | TGTGCCAGCAGCTTTAGCGGGGGGTACCAAGAGACCCAGTACTTC | CASSFSGGYQETQYF
TRBJ2-7 | TRBV30 | once | NA | TGTGCCTGGAGTGTAAGGCAGGCTTCCTACGAGCAGTACTTC | CAWSVRQASYEQYF
TRBJ2-3 | TRBV7-9 | few | NA | TGTGCCAGCAGCTTTCCTAGCACAGATACGCAGTATTTT | CASSFPSTDTQYF
TRBJ1-2 | TRBV11-2 | few | NA | TGTGCCAGCAGCCACCGGGAATCGCATGGCTACACCTTC | CASSHRESHGYTF
TRBJ1-1 | TRBV30 | NA | TRBD1 | TGTGCCTGGAGTTACGGGACAGGGAACACTGAAGCTTTCTTT | CAWSYGTGNTEAFF
TRBJ2-7 | TRBV2 | few | NA | TGTGCCAGCACTCAGTCCTACGAGCAGTACTTC | CASTQSYEQYF
TRBJ1-3 | TRBV6-5 | NA | TRBD1 | TGTGCCAGCAGTACAGGGGTCGGAAACACCATATATTTT | CASSTGVGNTIYF
TRBJ2-2 | TRBV6-5 | NA | NA | TGTGCCAGCAGAGTTCTAGGATCCGGGGAGCTGTTTTTT | CASRVLGSGELFF
TRBJ2-7 | TRBV3-1/TRBV3-2 | NA | TRBD2 | TGTGCCAGCAGCCCCGGGACTTCGGGGGGCGAGCAGTACTTC | CASSPGTSGGEQYF
TRBJ1-2 | TRBV2 | NA | NA | TGTGCCAGCAGTACCGGGGGAGCTTCTAACTATGGCTACACCTTC | CASSTGGASNYGYTF
TRBJ2-3 | TRBV7-9 | NA | NA | TGTGCCAGCAGCCCCCGACTAACAAGCGGAGTAACAGATACGCAGTATTTT | CASSPRLTSGVTDTQYF
TRBJ2-5 | TRBV11-2 | NA | TRBD2 | TGTGCCAGCAGCTCGCGTTATCCTAGCGGGGGGGCCGCGGGGGAGACCCAGTACTTC | CASSSRYPSGGAAGETQYF
TRBJ2-1 | TRBV6-5 | once | NA | TGTGCCGCGGTCGGGGGAGCTTACAATGAGCAGTTCTTC | CAAVGGAYNEQFF
TRBJ1-2 | TRBV28 | NA | NA | TGTGCCAGCAGTTTATCGGTCAGGGAGGATGGCTACACCTTC | CASSLSVREDGYTF
TRBJ2-1 | TRBV4-1 | NA | NA | TGCGCCAGCAGCGGTCAGGGTCCAGGTGAGCAGTTCTTC | CASSGQGPGEQFF
TRBJ1-5 | TRBV5-5 | NA | NA | TGTGCCAGCAGCTTGGATTGGTTTCCGGGGCAGCCCCAGCATTTT | CASSLDWFPGQPQHF
TRBJ1-3 | TRBV11-2 | NA | NA | TGTGCCAGCAGCTTAGAGTGGGGGGTGTTTGGAAACACCATATATTTT | CASSLEWGVFGNTIYF
TRBJ2-1 | TRBV21-1 | NA | NA | TGTGCCAGCAGCAAACTCCCTAGCGTCCCCTACAATGAGCAGTTCTTC | CASSKLPSVPYNEQFF
TRBJ1-1 | TRBV6-5 | NA | NA | TGTGCCATCAACAGGGAACGCGACACTGAAGCTTTCTTT | CAINRERDTEAFF
TRBJ1-1 | TRBV18 | NA | NA | TGTGCCAGCTCACCAAGCAGGGAGGGCACTGAAGCTTTCTTT | CASSPSREGTEAFF
TRBJ1-5 | TRBV19 | NA | TRBD1 | TGTGCCAGTAGTACCGGGACAGGGCCAGGTCAGCCCCAGCATTTT | CASSTGTGPGQPQHF
TRBJ2-7 | TRBV13 | NA | TRBD1 | TGTGCCAGCAGCGCTCGGAACAGGGGTTACTACGAGCAGTACTTC | CASSARNRGYYEQYF
TRBJ2-3 | TRBV7-2 | NA | TRBD2 | TGTGCCAGCAGCTTAGTACTAGCGGGGGAGGCGGATACGCAGTATTTT | CASSLVLAGEADTQYF
TRBJ2-5 | TRBV6-5 | NA | TRBD1 | TGTGCCAGCAGTCTTGGACAGGGTGGGATCGAGACCCAGTACTTC | CASSLGQGGIETQYF
TRBJ1-6 | TRBV3-1/TRBV3-2 | NA | NA | TGTGCCAGCAGCCAGGGAGGGGGGTATAATTCACCCCTCCACTTT | CASSQGGGYNSPLHF
TRBJ1-5 | TRBV7-2 | NA | TRBD1 | TGTGCCAGCAGCTTAGCCGGGACAGGGTTAATGCCCCAGCATTTT | CASSLAGTGLMPQHF
TRBJ1-1 | TRBV5-4 | NA | TRBD1 | TGTGCCACAGAGGGACAGCCCTACACTGAAGCTTTCTTT | CATEGQPYTEAFF
TRBJ2-5 | TRBV5-1 | NA | TRBD2 | TGCGCCAGCAGCTTGGGCTGGTCGCGGGGGTCTCAAGAGACCCAGTACTTC | CASSLGWSRGSQETQYF
TRBJ2-7 | TRBV18 | NA | NA | TGTGCCAGCTCACCCCCATCAGGGGGGACCCACGAGCAGTACTTC | CASSPPSGGTHEQYF